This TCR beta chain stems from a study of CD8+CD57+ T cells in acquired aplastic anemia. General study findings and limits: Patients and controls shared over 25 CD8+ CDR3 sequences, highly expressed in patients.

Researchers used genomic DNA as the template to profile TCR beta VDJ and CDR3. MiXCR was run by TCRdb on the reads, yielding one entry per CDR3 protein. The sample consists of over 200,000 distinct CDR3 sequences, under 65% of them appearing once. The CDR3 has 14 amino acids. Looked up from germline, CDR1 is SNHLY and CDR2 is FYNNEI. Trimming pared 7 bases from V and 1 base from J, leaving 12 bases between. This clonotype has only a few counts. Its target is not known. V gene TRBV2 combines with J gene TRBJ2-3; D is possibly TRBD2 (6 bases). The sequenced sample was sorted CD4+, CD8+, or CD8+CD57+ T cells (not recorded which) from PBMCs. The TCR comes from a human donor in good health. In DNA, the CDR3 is TGTGCCAGCACTAAGACTAGGCGCACAGATACGCAGTATTTT. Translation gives CASTKTRRTDTQYF.